The 25 T cell receptor beta chains in this list originate from one sample, sequenced in a study of shared clonotypes between healthy human individuals. The protocol was immunoSEQ multiplex PCR, while the TCRdb copy is restricted to in-frame clones and leaves out a portion. The data show roughly 1,500,000 clones, approximately 98% seen once. The sequencing sample was made of naive CD4+ T cells sorted from blood. Noted subset: CD45RA+ positively selected. These receptors were obtained from a man aged 25-45 years in good health.

The gene calls are TRBV19 and TRBJ2-1, with 9 bases fitting TRBD2. J gave up 7 bases and V 3 bases, and 7 bases lay outside the gene matches. This CDR3 spans 15 amino acids. Germline V gene lookup returns CDR1 LNHDA and CDR2 SQIVND (reference sequence). CDR3 residues: CASSIEGLARNEQFF. In nucleotides, the CDR3 is TGTGCCAGTAGTATTGAGGGACTAGCAAGGAATGAGCAGTTCTTC.

V usage is TRBV10-3 and J usage is TRBJ2-3, with D perhaps TRBD1 (6 bases). The CDR3 length is 14 residues. Looked up from germline, CDR1 is ENHRY and CDR2 is SYGVKD. V was shortened by 4 bases and J by 3 bases, with 11 bases between the two germline ends. The CDR3 bases are TGTGCCATCAGTGTTGGACAGAGGACAGATACGCAGTATTTT. Protein product: CAISVGQRTDTQYF.

The chain employs TRBV6-5 and TRBJ1-2; 8 bases fit TRBD1. The trim removed 5 bases at V and 4 bases at J, leaving 3 bases unmatched. Germline assignment: CDR1 MNHEY and CDR2 SVGAGI. The CDR3 is made up of 13 amino acids. This CDR3 is CASSGGTGYGYTF. CDR3 DNA sequence: TGTGCCAGCAGTGGCGGGACAGGCTATGGCTACACCTTC.

The count of this clone is one. DNA for the CDR3: TGTGCCAGCAGTAGAGGAGGGAACTCTAACTATGGCTACACCTTC. This gives the protein CASSRGGNSNYGYTF. This chain links TRBV6-5 with TRBJ1-2; D is undetermined. Looked up from germline, CDR1 is MNHEY and CDR2 is SVGAGI. Trimming stripped 5 bases from V and 0 bases from J, with 13 bases between. The CDR3 covers 15 residues.

The gene calls are TRBV9 and TRBJ2-7, with TRBD1 matching over 10 bases. Germline CDR1 reads SGDLS; CDR2 reads YYNGEE. The trim removed 0 bases at V and 4 bases at J, leaving 4 bases unmatched. The CDR3 consists of 15 residues. The CDR3 DNA is TGTGCCAGCAGCGTAGCGACAGGGGGCGTTTACGAGCAGTACTTC. As protein: CASSVATGGVYEQYF. Supplemented by reference TRBV9 and TRBJ2-7, the full variable domain reads DSGVTQTPKHLITATGQRVTLRCSPRSGDLSVYWYQQSLDQGLQFLIQYYNGEERAKGNILERFSAQQFPDLHSELNLSSLELGDSALYFCASSVATGGVYEQYFGPGTRLTVT.

The genes are TRBV5-1 and TRBJ1-2, with no clear D. This CDR3 contains 14 residues. Germline lookup yields CDR1 SGHRS and CDR2 YFSETQ. The V and J ends lost 1 base and 1 base respectively, with 8 bases between them. The DNA for the CDR3 is TGCGCCAGCAGCTTGCCTCAGATTAACTATGGCTACACCTTC. Translated: CASSLPQINYGYTF.

The chain joins TRBV19 to TRBJ1-2; a weak D match, TRBD1 (6 bases). The CDR3 extends over 15 amino acids. Between the trimmed V and J ends, which lost 3 bases and 0 bases, there was a span of 11 bases. Per germline, CDR1 LNHDA and CDR2 SQIVND (reference sequence). The CDR3 is CASSIGGPANYGYTF. CDR3 bases: TGTGCCAGTAGTATTGGGGGGCCAGCTAACTATGGCTACACCTTC.

The rearrangement joins TRBV7-3 to TRBJ1-1; D is uncertain. The CDR3 has 13 residues. Germline V gene sequence: CDR1 SGHTA, CDR2 FQGTGA. V shed 4 bases and J shed 1 base, with 7 bases lying between them. DNA for the CDR3: TGTGCCAGCAGCTCCGGGCGGAACACTGAAGCTTTCTTT. Its translation is CASSSGRNTEAFF.

A note on this clone: This may be a read error, as it is one base from a much larger clone. The V gene is TRBV7-2, the J gene TRBJ2-6, with D perhaps matching TRBD1 (5 bases). V was trimmed by 5 bases and J by 0 bases, leaving 5 bases between them. CDR3 size: 14 residues. Germline CDR1 and CDR2: SGHTA and FQGNSA. Written as DNA, the CDR3 is TGTGCCAGCAGCGACAGCTCTGGGGCCAACGTCCTGACTTTC. It specifies CASSDSSGANVLTF.

The chain joins TRBV10-3 to TRBJ1-1; D might be TRBD1 (5 bases). The CDR3 extends over 14 amino acids. The V end lost 10 bases, the J end lost 0 bases, and 15 bases lay between the germline ends. Germline V lookup: CDR1 ENHRY, CDR2 SYGVKD. In DNA, the CDR3 is TGTGCCACCACGGGACGGACGATGAACACTGAAGCTTTCTTT. Its translation: CATTGRTMNTEAFF.

Comment on this clone: The sample holds other DNA sequences that translate to the same CDR3. The V call is TRBV19, the J call TRBJ2-7; D uncertain. CDR1 and CDR2 (germline): LNHDA, SQIVND (reference sequence). This CDR3 spans 13 amino acids. The ends were cut back, 2 bases at V and 2 bases at J, with 7 bases in the middle. The CDR3: CASSISGAYEQYF. The CDR3 DNA is TGTGCCAGTAGTATATCTGGGGCCTACGAGCAGTACTTC.

The J gene is TRBJ2-5, the V gene TRBV7-9; D is unresolved. The CDR3 runs 11 residues. The V end was cut by 8 bases, the J end by 0 bases, with 4 bases between. Germline V CDR1 and CDR2: SEHNR, FQNEAQ (reference sequence). The CDR3 DNA follows: TGTGCCAGCGACAACCAAGAGACCCAGTACTTC. Protein: CASDNQETQYF.

This chain links TRBV10-1 with TRBJ2-5; 7 positions match TRBD1. This CDR3 has 15 residues. Germline-derived CDR1 and CDR2 are WNHNN and SYGVQD (reference sequence). Germline trimming cut 3 bases from V and 3 bases from J; bases unmatched to any gene: 7. As DNA, the CDR3 is TGCGCCAGCAGTGACCTTGGACAGGAGGAAGAGACCCAGTACTTC. It specifies CASSDLGQEEETQYF.

The chain carries TRBV5-1 and TRBJ1-1; TRBD1 aligns across 8 bases. V trimming: 3 bases; J trimming: 4 bases; junction bases outside the gene matches: 5. CDR3 length equals 14 residues. Germline CDR1 reads SGHRS; CDR2 reads YFSETQ. CDR3 DNA: TGCGCCAGCAGCTCCAGGGGGCGTGGCACTGAAGCTTTCTTT. Residues: CASSSRGRGTEAFF.

The chain recombines TRBV5-1 with TRBJ2-1; D possibly corresponds to TRBD1 (5 bases). The CDR3 sequence is 14 residues long. Trimming shortened V by 6 bases and J by 8 bases, and 18 bases separated the two germline ends. The germline V gene has CDR1 SGHRS and CDR2 YFSETQ. CDR3 region: CASTRLSGWHEQFF. CDR3 DNA sequence: TGCGCCAGCACAAGGTTATCAGGGTGGCATGAGCAGTTCTTC.

This chain joins TRBV9 and TRBJ1-2; D gene ambiguous. Looked up from germline, CDR1 is SGDLS and CDR2 is YYNGEE. The CDR3 is 14 amino acids. V lost 3 bases, J lost 3 bases, and 12 bases lay in between. The CDR3 reads CASSAQTGDYGYTF. CDR3 nucleotide sequence: TGTGCCAGCAGCGCCCAGACCGGGGACTATGGCTACACCTTC.

The CDR3 spells CASSSPSSGDTQYF. CDR3 DNA: TGTGCCAGCAGTTCCCCGTCGTCCGGGGATACGCAGTATTTT. The chain combines TRBV6-6 with TRBJ2-3, with D hard to call. The CDR3 sequence is 14 residues long. Germline CDR1 and CDR2: MNHNY and SVGAGI (reference sequence). V lost 4 bases and J 6 bases, leaving 14 bases between the germline ends.

The chain uses TRBV2 and TRBJ1-5; the D gene is possibly TRBD1 (5 bases). Per germline, CDR1 SNHLY and CDR2 FYNNEI. The CDR3 is made up of 13 amino acids. V was cut by 8 bases and J by 6 bases, with 14 bases left in between. In nucleotides, the CDR3 is TGTGCCAGCGGTGGTGGGGGGAGTCAGCCCCAGCATTTT. Translated: CASGGGGSQPQHF.

The chain recombines TRBV29-1 with TRBJ2-1; no definite D call. Germline V lookup: CDR1 SQVTM, CDR2 ANQGSEA. Trimming left V 3 bases short and J 8 bases short, with 11 bases between. The CDR3 sequence is 12 residues long. CDR3: CSVESPVDEQFF. The CDR3 DNA follows: TGCAGCGTTGAGAGCCCGGTTGATGAGCAGTTCTTC.

J is TRBJ1-5 and V is TRBV7-9, with 7 bases identical to TRBD1. The germline V gene has CDR1 SEHNR and CDR2 FQNEAQ (reference sequence). The length of the CDR3 is 15 residues. Trimming took 0 bases from V and 5 from J; bases not matched to a gene: 4. The CDR3 loop is CASSLAAGGDQPQHF. In DNA, the CDR3 is TGTGCCAGCAGCTTAGCGGCAGGGGGGGATCAGCCCCAGCATTTT.

The gene calls are TRBV29-1 and TRBJ2-1; D unresolved. CDR3 size: 12 residues. Germline CDR1 and CDR2: SQVTM and ANQGSEA. Trimming took off 3 bases at V and 4 bases at J, with 7 bases between the two ends. CDR3: CSVEIQYNEQFF. In nucleotides, the CDR3 is TGCAGCGTTGAGATCCAGTACAATGAGCAGTTCTTC.

The chain has TRBV5-4 and TRBJ2-2; D unclear. Germline V gene sequence: CDR1 SGHNT, CDR2 YYREEE (reference sequence). CDR3 length: 16 amino acids. V lost 3 bases to trimming and J lost 4 bases, with 16 bases between them. CDR3 in DNA: TGTGCCAGCAGCTGGGTCGCCGGCTGGGTCACCGGGGAGCTGTTTTTT. This translates into CASSWVAGWVTGELFF.

A note on this clone: Other nucleotide sequences in the sample specify the same CDR3. The chain employs TRBV7-9 and TRBJ2-3; D gene ambiguous. There are 12 residues in the CDR3. The germline V gene has CDR1 SEHNR and CDR2 FQNEAQ (reference sequence). V dropped 2 bases and J dropped 4 bases, with 4 bases sitting between them. The CDR3 region has the DNA TGTGCCAGCAGCTTACGAGCAGATACGCAGTATTTT. This gives the protein CASSLRADTQYF.

This chain joins TRBV2 and TRBJ2-3; 12 bases line up with TRBD2. Germline CDR1 and CDR2: SNHLY and FYNNEI. J gave up 5 bases and V 7 bases, and 4 bases lay outside the gene matches. There are 14 residues in the CDR3. CDR3 sequence (DNA): TGTGCCAGCACAGGACTAGCGGGAAGAGATACGCAGTATTTT. It specifies CASTGLAGRDTQYF.

J is TRBJ2-1 and V is TRBV28; D ambiguous. The length of the CDR3 is 13 residues. Germline assignment: CDR1 MDHEN and CDR2 SYDVKM. Trimming shortened V by 5 bases and J by 3 bases, and 8 bases separated the two germline ends. CDR3 region: CASSEYGYNEQFF. The CDR3 DNA sequence: TGTGCCAGCAGTGAATACGGCTACAATGAGCAGTTCTTC. The full variable domain, completed using reference TRBV28 and TRBJ2-1, is DVKVTQSSRYLVKRTGEKVFLECVQDMDHENMFWYRQDPGLGLRLIYFSYDVKMKEKGDIPEGYSVSREKKERFSLILESASTNQTSMYLCASSEYGYNEQFFGPGTRLTVL.